This T cell receptor (beta chain) was profiled in a study of blood T cell repertoires in COVID-19. Sequencing was performed with immunoSEQ multiplex PCR; in TCRdb, only in-frame clones are kept and a portion is missing. The sample yields some 250,000 clones, about four fifths seen once. The CDR3 runs 10 residues. V dropped 5 bases and J dropped 10; count of bases not matched to a gene: 2. Germline V gene lookup returns CDR1 DFQATT and CDR2 SNEGSKA (reference sequence). This clone appeared a single time. The gene calls are TRBV20-1 and TRBJ2-1, with 7 bases that match TRBD2. The sample consisted of peripheral blood. This clonotype was obtained from a woman under 30 with acute or convalescent COVID-19. The CDR3 DNA follows: TGCAGTGCTCCAGCGGGAGAGCAGTTCTTC. This sequence encodes CSAPAGEQFF.